This TCR beta chain was identified in a study of CD8+ T cells in alopecia areata. This clone has just one count. In germline, CDR1 is SGHRS, CDR2 YFSETQ. The CDR3 loop spans 16 amino acids. V was shortened by 7 bases and J by 0 bases, with 18 bases between the two germline ends. Extracted from the samples, RNA was reverse transcribed into cDNA to serve as the sequencing template. TCRdb's copy holds only in-frame clones and misses some; the assay was immunoSEQ multiplex PCR. The data hold approximately 150,000 clones, with 62% observed a single time. The V and J genes are TRBV5-1 and TRBJ2-3, with D perhaps TRBD2 (5 bases). The sample comprised CD8+ T cells sorted from blood. The receptor's source is a human donor in good health. This CDR3 reads CASSTWTFTSTDTQYF. CDR3 sequence (DNA): TGCGCCAGCTCCACTTGGACTTTTACTAGCACAGATACGCAGTATTTT. The full variable domain, its missing parts supplied by reference TRBV5-1 and TRBJ2-3, is KAGVTQTPRYLIKTRGQQVTLSCSPISGHRSVSWYQQTPGQGLQFLFEYFSETQRNKGNFPGRFSGRQFSNSRSEMNVSTLELGDSALYLCASSTWTFTSTDTQYFGPGTRLTVL.